This T cell receptor beta chain derives from a study of beta chain features in type 1 diabetes. This clone was counted between two and nine times. No antigen is known for it. Study-wide findings and caveats: Cells with high TCR expression could be over-represented by cDNA sequencing. The study found moderately but significantly shorter TCRB CDR3s in all four CD4+ subsets of Type 1 diabetes patients. For patients, the naive, central memory and Treg TCRB repertoires appeared more alike than for healthy donors.

The CDR3 loop spans 13 amino acids. Germline-derived CDR1 and CDR2 are MRHNA and SNTAGT. The V and J ends lost 5 bases and 7 bases respectively, with 12 bases between them. cDNA synthesis used the whole RNA isolate, giving expressed TCRB sequences. Profiling relied on immunoSEQ multiplex PCR, and the TCRdb table lists in-frame clones only, not all of them. Of about 150,000 clones detected, roughly 8% appear once; the ten largest clones hold roughly 0.5%. The sample comprised central memory CD4+ T cells from blood. The chain links TRBV6-4 to TRBJ1-5; D remains ambiguous. The source is a man between 18 and 29 years old with type 1 diabetes. In DNA form, the CDR3 reads TGTGCCAGCAGTCAGGAGGGCAGGCAGCCCCAGCATTTT. Translated: CASSQEGRQPQHF.